These 7 T cell receptor beta chains came from one sample sequenced in a study of cytomegalovirus exposure and HLA in healthy donors. PCR amplification relied on 60 Vbeta primers (plus 13 Jbeta primers). Sequenced by immunoSEQ multiplex PCR; TCRdb stores in-frame clones only, minus some. This sample has approximately 290,000 clones, with roughly 80% found just once. Sequenced input: PBMCs. These receptors originate from a girl aged 2-15 years in good health and CMV-seronegative.

The V and J genes are TRBV7-9 and TRBJ1-1, with D perhaps TRBD1 (5 bases). From germline, CDR1 is SEHNR and CDR2 FQNEAQ (reference sequence). This CDR3 has 15 amino acids. The V end was cut by 2 bases, the J end by 1 base, with 11 bases between. CDR3 DNA: TGTGCCAGCAGCTTAAGGGGTCAGGGGAACACTGAAGCTTTCTTT. This encodes CASSLRGQGNTEAFF.

Written as DNA, the CDR3 is TGTGCCAGCAGCCGTCCCGGGACAGGGTGGTACGAGCAGTACTTC. This encodes CASSRPGTGWYEQYF. The chain has TRBV13 and TRBJ2-7, with TRBD1 matching over 9 bases. V was clipped by 5 bases and J by 4 bases; unmatched bases: 9. The V gene's germline CDR1 is PRHDT and CDR2 FYEKMQ (reference sequence). CDR3 length equals 15 residues.

The V gene is TRBV27, the J gene TRBJ2-1; D perhaps matches TRBD2 (6 bases). V lost 7 bases and J 9 bases, leaving 13 bases between the germline ends. Germline CDR1 MNHEY, CDR2 SMNVEV (reference sequence). The CDR3 totals 12 residues. CDR3 amino acids: CASNRQGGEQFF. DNA for the CDR3: TGTGCCAGCAACCGCCAGGGAGGTGAGCAGTTCTTC.

The chain links TRBV29-1 to TRBJ2-5; a weak D match, TRBD1 (6 bases). In germline, CDR1 is SQVTM, CDR2 ANQGSEA. The V gene lost 1 base and the J gene lost 4 bases, with 13 bases spanning the gap. This CDR3 spans 14 amino acids. CDR3 amino acids: CSVEGQGNRETQYF. CDR3 in DNA: TGCAGCGTTGAAGGCCAGGGGAACCGAGAGACCCAGTACTTC.

This sequence joins TRBV9 and TRBJ2-2; D possibly corresponds to TRBD1 (6 bases). The CDR3 contains 19 residues. Germline-derived CDR1 and CDR2 are SGDLS and YYNGEE. Trimming removed 0 bases at V and 2 bases at J, with 20 bases between. CDR3 region: CASSVAPYRVRGNTGELFF. The CDR3 DNA follows: TGTGCCAGCAGCGTAGCACCCTACCGTGTCAGGGGTAACACCGGGGAGCTGTTTTTT. The full variable domain, its missing parts supplied by reference TRBV9 and TRBJ2-2, is DSGVTQTPKHLITATGQRVTLRCSPRSGDLSVYWYQQSLDQGLQFLIQYYNGEERAKGNILERFSAQQFPDLHSELNLSSLELGDSALYFCASSVAPYRVRGNTGELFFGEGSRLTVL.

Here the CDR3 reads CASLLDSYNEQFF. CDR3 nucleotides: TGTGCCAGCTTGTTAGACTCCTACAATGAGCAGTTCTTC. The J gene is TRBJ2-1, the V gene TRBV2; D is unresolved. Germline V gene data show CDR1 as SNHLY and CDR2 as FYNNEI. The CDR3 has 13 residues. Deletions cut 8 bases from V and 0 bases from J, with 8 bases between.

J is TRBJ2-7 and V is TRBV10-3; TRBD1 matches at 9 bases. The CDR3 runs 16 residues. The V and J ends lost 6 bases and 0 bases, in that order; junction bases with no gene match: 9. Germline V gene data show CDR1 as ENHRY and CDR2 as SYGVKD. The CDR3 bases are TGTGCCATCAGGGACAGGGGAGGTAGCGGCTCCTACGAGCAGTACTTC. It encodes CAIRDRGGSGSYEQYF.